Sequencing of this T cell receptor beta chain was carried out in a study of beta chain features in type 1 diabetes. Investigators reverse transcribed all isolated RNA, so they sequenced expressed TCRB transcripts. Method: immunoSEQ multiplex PCR; TCRdb's copy keeps in-frame clones and lacks some. In the table there are about 320,000 clones, around 15% of which are singletons. Losses at the gene ends were 7 bases for V and 3 bases for J; bases not matched to a gene: 2. Looked up from germline, CDR1 is MNHNS and CDR2 is SASEGT. This CDR3 comprises 13 residues. Material for sequencing was central memory CD4+ T cells from blood. The chain recombines TRBV6-1 with TRBJ2-1; the match to TRBD1 covers 8 bases. This sequence was found in a man aged 25 to 40 in good health. CDR3 coding DNA: TGTGCCAGCACTGGACAGGGCTACAATGAGCAGTTCTTC. Its translation: CASTGQGYNEQFF.